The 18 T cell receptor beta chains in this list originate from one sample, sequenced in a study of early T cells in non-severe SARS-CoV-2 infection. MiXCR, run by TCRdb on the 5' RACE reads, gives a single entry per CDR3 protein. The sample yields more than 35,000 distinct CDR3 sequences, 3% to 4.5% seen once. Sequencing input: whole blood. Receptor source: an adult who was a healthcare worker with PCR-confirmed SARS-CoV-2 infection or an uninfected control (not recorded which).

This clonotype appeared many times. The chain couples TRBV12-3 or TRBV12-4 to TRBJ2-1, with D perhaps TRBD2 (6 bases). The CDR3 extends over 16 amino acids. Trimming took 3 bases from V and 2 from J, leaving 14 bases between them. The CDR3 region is CASSLEGSHAYNEQFF. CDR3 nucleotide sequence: TGTGCCAGCAGTTTGGAGGGCTCCCACGCCTACAATGAGCAGTTCTTC.

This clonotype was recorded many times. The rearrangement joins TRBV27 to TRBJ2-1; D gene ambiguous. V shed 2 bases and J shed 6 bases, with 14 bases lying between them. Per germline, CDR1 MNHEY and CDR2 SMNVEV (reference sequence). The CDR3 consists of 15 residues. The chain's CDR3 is CASSLTTRVGNEQFF. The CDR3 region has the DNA TGTGCCAGCAGTTTAACAACACGGGTCGGCAATGAGCAGTTCTTC.

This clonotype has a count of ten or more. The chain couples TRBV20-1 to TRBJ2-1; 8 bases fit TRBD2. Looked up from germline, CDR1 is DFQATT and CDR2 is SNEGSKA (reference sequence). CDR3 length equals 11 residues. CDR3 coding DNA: TGCAGCGCCCGGGGGGGGGCCGCGCAGTTCTTC. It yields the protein CSARGGAAQFF.

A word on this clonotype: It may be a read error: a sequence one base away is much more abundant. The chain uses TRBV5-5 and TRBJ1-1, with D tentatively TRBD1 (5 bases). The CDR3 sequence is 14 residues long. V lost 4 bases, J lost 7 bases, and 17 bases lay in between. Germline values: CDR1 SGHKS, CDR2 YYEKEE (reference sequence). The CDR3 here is CASSPNRLHSEAFF. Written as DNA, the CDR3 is TGTGCCAGCAGCCCCAACAGGCTGCACAGTGAAGCTTTCTTT.

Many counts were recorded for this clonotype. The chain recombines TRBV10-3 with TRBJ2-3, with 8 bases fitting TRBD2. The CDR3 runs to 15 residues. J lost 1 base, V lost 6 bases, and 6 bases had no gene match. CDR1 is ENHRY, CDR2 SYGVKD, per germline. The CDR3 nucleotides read TGTGCCATCAGCGGGAGGGCCGACGGCACAGATACGCAGTATTTT. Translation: CAISGRADGTDTQYF.

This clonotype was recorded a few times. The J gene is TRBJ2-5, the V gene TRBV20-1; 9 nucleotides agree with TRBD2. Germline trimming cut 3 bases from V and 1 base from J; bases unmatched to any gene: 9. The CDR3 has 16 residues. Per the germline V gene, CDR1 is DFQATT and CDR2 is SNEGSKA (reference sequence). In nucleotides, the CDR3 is TGCAGTGCTAGTCTTTTAGCGGGAGCCTTCCAAGAGACCCAGTACTTC. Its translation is CSASLLAGAFQETQYF.

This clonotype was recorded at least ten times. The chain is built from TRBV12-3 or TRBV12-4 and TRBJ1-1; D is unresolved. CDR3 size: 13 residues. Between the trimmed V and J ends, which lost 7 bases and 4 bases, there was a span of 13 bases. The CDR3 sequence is CASTDGGFTEAFF. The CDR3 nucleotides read TGTGCCAGCACCGACGGAGGATTCACTGAAGCTTTCTTT.

The CDR3 loop reads CATSRESPAGSSEQYF. The CDR3 nucleotides are TGTGCCACCAGCAGAGAGTCCCCAGCAGGGAGCTCCGAGCAGTACTTC. V is TRBV15 and J is TRBJ2-7, with D perhaps TRBD1 or TRBD2 (5 bases each). Germline V gene sequence: CDR1 LNHNV, CDR2 YYDKDF (reference sequence). Trimming left V 0 bases short and J 6 bases short, with 18 bases between. This CDR3 has 16 amino acids.

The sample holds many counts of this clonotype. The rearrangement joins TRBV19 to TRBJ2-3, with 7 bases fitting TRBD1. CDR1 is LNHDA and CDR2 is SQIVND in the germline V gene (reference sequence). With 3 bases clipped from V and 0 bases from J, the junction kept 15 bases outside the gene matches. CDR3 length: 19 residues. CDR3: CASSMDLTPRDRSTDTQYF. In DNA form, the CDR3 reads TGTGCCAGTAGTATGGACCTTACTCCCCGGGACAGAAGCACAGATACGCAGTATTTT.

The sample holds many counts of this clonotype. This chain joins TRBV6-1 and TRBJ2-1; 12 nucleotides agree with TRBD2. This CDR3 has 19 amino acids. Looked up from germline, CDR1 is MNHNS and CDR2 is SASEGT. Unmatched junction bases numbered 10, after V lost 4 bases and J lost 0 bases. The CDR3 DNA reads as TGTGCCAGCAGTGGTCTAGCGGGAGGGGGCCTAAGCTCCTACAATGAGCAGTTCTTC. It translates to CASSGLAGGGLSSYNEQFF.

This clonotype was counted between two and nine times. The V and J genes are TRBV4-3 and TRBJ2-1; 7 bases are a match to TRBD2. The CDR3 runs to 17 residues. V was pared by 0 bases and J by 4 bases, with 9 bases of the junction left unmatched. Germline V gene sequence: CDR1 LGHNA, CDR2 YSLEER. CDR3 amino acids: CASSQDRLASGYNEQFF. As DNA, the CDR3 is TGCGCCAGCAGCCAAGATAGATTGGCTAGCGGATACAATGAGCAGTTCTTC.

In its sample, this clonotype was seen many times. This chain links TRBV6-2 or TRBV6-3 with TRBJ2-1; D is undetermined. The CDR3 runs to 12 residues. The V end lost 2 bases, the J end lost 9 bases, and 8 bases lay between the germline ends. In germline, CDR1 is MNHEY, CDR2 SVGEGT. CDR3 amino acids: CASSYPGGEQFF. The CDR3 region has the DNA TGTGCCAGCAGTTACCCGGGCGGTGAGCAGTTCTTC.

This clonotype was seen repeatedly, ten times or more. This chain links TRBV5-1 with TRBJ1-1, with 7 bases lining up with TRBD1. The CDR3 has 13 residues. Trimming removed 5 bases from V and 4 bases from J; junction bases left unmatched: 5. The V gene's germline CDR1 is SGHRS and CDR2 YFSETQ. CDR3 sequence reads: CASRTDRRTEAFF. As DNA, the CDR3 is TGCGCCAGCAGGACGGACAGGCGCACTGAAGCTTTCTTT.

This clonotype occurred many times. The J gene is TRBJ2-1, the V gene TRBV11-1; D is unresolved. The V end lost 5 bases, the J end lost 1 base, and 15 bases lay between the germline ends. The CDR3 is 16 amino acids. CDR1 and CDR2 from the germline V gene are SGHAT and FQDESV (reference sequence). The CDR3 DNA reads TGTGCCAGCAGCCCGCCGGCGTATAGTTCCTACAATGAGCAGTTCTTC. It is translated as CASSPPAYSSYNEQFF.

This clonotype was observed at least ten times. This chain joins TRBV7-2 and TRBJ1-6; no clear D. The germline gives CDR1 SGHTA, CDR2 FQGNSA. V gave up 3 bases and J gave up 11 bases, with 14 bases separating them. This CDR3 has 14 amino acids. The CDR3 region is CASSFEGNVPPLHF. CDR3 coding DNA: TGTGCCAGCAGCTTCGAAGGGAACGTTCCACCCCTCCACTTT.

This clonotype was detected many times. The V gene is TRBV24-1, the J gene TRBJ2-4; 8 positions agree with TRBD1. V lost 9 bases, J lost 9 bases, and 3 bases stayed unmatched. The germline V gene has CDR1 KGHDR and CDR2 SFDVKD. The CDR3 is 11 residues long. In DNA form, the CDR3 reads TGTGCCACCCAGGGGGCGGGCATTCAGTACTTC. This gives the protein CATQGAGIQYF.

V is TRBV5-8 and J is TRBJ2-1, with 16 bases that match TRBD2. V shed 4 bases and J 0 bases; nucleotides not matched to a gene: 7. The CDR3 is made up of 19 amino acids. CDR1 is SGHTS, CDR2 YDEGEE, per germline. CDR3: CASSPGTSGRASSYNEQFF. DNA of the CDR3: TGTGCCAGCAGCCCTGGGACTAGCGGGAGGGCCAGCTCCTACAATGAGCAGTTCTTC.

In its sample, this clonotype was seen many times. The CDR3 bases are TGTGCCAGCAGTGGGACAGGGGCGTACTTCCCCGGGGAGCTGTTTTTT. The encoded protein is CASSGTGAYFPGELFF. The genes are TRBV28 and TRBJ2-2; 10 bases align to TRBD1. CDR1 is MDHEN and CDR2 is SYDVKM in the germline V gene. The trim removed 5 bases at V and 6 bases at J, leaving 9 bases unmatched. The CDR3 spans 16 residues.